This T cell receptor (beta chain) appears in the sequencing data of a study of cytomegalovirus exposure and HLA in healthy donors. Germline CDR1 reads SGHRS; CDR2 reads YFSETQ. CDR3 length: 15 amino acids. V gave up 4 bases and J gave up 4 bases; unmatched junction bases: 8. Vbeta (60) and Jbeta (13) primers were used in the PCR. The data were produced by immunoSEQ multiplex PCR, yet TCRdb's version contains in-frame clones alone and is incomplete. The data contain roughly 200,000 clones, 80% to 90% of them singletons. As for the donors, each was a healthy bone marrow donor. Study-level findings and limits: In vitro confirmation showed three CMV-associated chains to be CMV antigen specific.

Of note for this clone: The antigen is unknown.

What was sequenced was PBMCs. This sequence was found in a woman between 25 and 40 years old in good health and CMV-seronegative. The chain uses TRBV5-1 and TRBJ1-2, with TRBD1 identical over 9 bases. CDR3 sequence: CASSPGQGVAYGYTF. The DNA of the CDR3 is TGCGCCAGCAGCCCGGGACAGGGAGTTGCCTATGGCTACACCTTC.